This entry features one T cell receptor (beta chain) sequence. The antigen is unknown. The sample belongs to a study of cytomegalovirus exposure and HLA in healthy donors. Regarding the study as a whole: About 87% or about 30% of the time was how often most TCR beta V segments were productive, according to an earlier analysis. The authors excluded some V segments, including TRBV6-2 and TRBV6-3, as indistinguishable.

V was clipped by 3 bases and J by 7 bases, with 9 bases between them. Germline-derived CDR1 and CDR2 are MDHEN and SYDVKM. This CDR3 contains 12 residues. 13 Jbeta primers and 60 Vbeta primers were used for the PCR. Authors' analysis steps: It was a later analysis that counted 75 million to 90 million unique TCR beta chains, of which 9.5 million to 14 million were shared. Using immunoSEQ multiplex PCR, the repertoire was profiled, and TCRdb retains in-frame clones only, with some absent. That table furnishes V, J and clone size, whereas the DNA furnished D and trimming. Its table lists tens of thousands of clones.

The source is a woman aged 40-49 years in good health and CMV-seropositive. Sequencing was carried out using PBMCs. The chain is built from TRBV28 and TRBJ1-2; perhaps TRBD1 as D (5 bases). The CDR3 DNA follows: TGTGCCAGCAGTTTCGGGGGGGGTGGCTACACCTTC. The encoded protein is CASSFGGGGYTF.